The present entry profiles one TCR beta chain with its context. What antigen it recognizes has not been identified. No per-base quality is available; no much larger clone lies one base away. Participants in the prospective study were enrolled through a virtual design, were aged roughly 18 to 90 years, and lived in about 25 United States geographic areas. In the prospective study, cohorts were assigned on the basis of participant-reported clinical history obtained from a screening survey and a study questionnaire. For ImmuneRACE Cohort 3, a participant was defined as recovered based on two consecutive negative NP/OP PCR tests, clearance by a healthcare professional, or resolution of symptoms. Each participant in the prospective study had whole blood, serum and a nasopharyngeal or oropharyngeal swab collected by mobile phlebotomists. Over a roughly 2-month period, participants in the prospective study had the option of providing additional blood draws and questionnaires. Before DNA extraction, prospective study blood samples were shipped either frozen or at room temperature.

V is pared back by 8 bases and J by 3 bases, with 13 bases lying between the germline termini. From the cysteine up to the phenylalanine, the CDR3 has a length of 13 residues. The only DNA kept is the CDR3, 39 bases in frame from the first base. As encoded in the germline V gene, CDR1 is ENHRY while CDR2 is SYGVKD. The data were taken from a study of blood T cell repertoires in COVID-19 (TCRdb year 2020). Context from the whole study: Samples from collaborators originated in the United States, Italy and Spain and spanned both the acute and convalescent phases of COVID-19. The prospective study material was composed of cDNA or gDNA derived from T cells, B-cell-depleted T cells, or PBMCs. Subjects who had been exposed to COVID-19, were actively infected with it, or had recovered from it provided the deeply sampled blood TCRbeta repertoires that made up the dataset. The repertoires were released in a freely available public database meant as a resource for research on the immune response to SARS-CoV-2. Samples came from the ongoing ImmuneRACE study (first 160 participants) plus 1,254 subjects from 6 global collaborators. Sample metadata almost always included a de-identified subject ID, COVID-19 status, age in years and sex. HLA class I and class II types, where available, came from metadata supplied by the sample provider rather than from assay-based typing.

What the authors observed across the whole study: Clinical and demographic metadata were provided uncurated, with the amount varying by source and participant.

TCRbeta CDR3 regions were amplified from genomic DNA by means of the immunoSEQ Assay, a bias-controlled multiplex PCR. In the source study's methods: The number of nucleated cells in each sample was estimated from the amplification of reference gene primers within the assay. To quantify the absolute abundance of each unique TCRbeta CDR3 rearrangement, sequence reads were collapsed and filtered. For each sample, productive Simpson clonality was calculated as the square root of Simpson's diversity index across productive rearrangements. TCRdb mirrors the immuneACCESS table, restricted to in-frame sequences. Some clones are absent from its copies; in checked studies, under half trace to an unresolved V gene, and the reason for the others is unknown. V, J and clone size are those of that table, while D and trimming were read from the DNA. This sample comprises over 140,000 clones, 60% to 80% of them detected only once. Clones ranked in the top ten supply about 3.2% of the sample.

What was sequenced was PBMCs or T cells enriched from blood (not recorded which). The TCR was taken from a woman between 45 and 60 years old who had recovered from COVID-19. This sequence uses TRBV10-3 and TRBJ1-1, with TRBD1 tentatively as D gene (6 bases match). The bases are TGTGCCATCGGAACTCGGACAGACACTGAAGCTTTCTTT. This is translated as CAIGTRTDTEAFF.